This TCR beta chain was sequenced during a study of graft-versus-host responses after intestinal transplantation. Study in general: As for transplant type, recipients had multivisceral, liver-intestinal, or isolated intestinal grafts. The whole recipient group had anti-thymocyte globulin induction followed by tacrolimus and steroids for approximately three years.

This CDR3 has 11 amino acids. Trimming removed 2 bases from V and 3 bases from J, with 3 bases in between. Germline assignment: CDR1 SGHDT and CDR2 YYEEEE. Points from the study as a whole: The highest levels of circulating GvH clones went along with early declines in HvG clones after transplant. GvH clones were found in recipient marrow; some appeared first in ileum or blood.

As regards this clone: Its antigen is unidentified.

Clones were sequenced by immunoSEQ multiplex PCR, and TCRdb holds only the in-frame ones, with some missing. The sample holds tens of thousands of clones, 91% seen once. The sequence was collected from a human donor who received an intestinal transplant. This sample comprised unstimulated CD4+ T cells sorted from spleen or lymph node cells, obtained before intestinal transplant. The gene calls are TRBV5-6 and TRBJ2-7; D not certain. Here the CDR3 reads CASSLYYEQYF. In DNA form, the CDR3 reads TGTGCCAGCAGCTTATACTACGAGCAGTACTTC.